This passage covers 17 T cell receptor beta chains from one sample sequenced in a study of regulatory T cells in long-lasting Graves disease (dated by TCRdb to the early 2020s). According to the study, the label for this sample's time point signals: newly diagnosed GD, antithyroid drugs for less than 3 months. For both TCR sequencing and RNA sequencing, RNA was extracted from PBMCs in TRIzol. The protocol used for the library was multiplex PCR. Sequencing relied on an Illumina HiSeq 4000. iRepertoire HTBI primers and Arm-PCR amplification of CDR3 regions were used to construct TCR beta libraries. TCRdb redid the processing of the public reads, applying fastp at Q25 and MiXCR, and retained in-frame beta chains. CDR3 protein duplicates are merged, each entry listing the most common genes and DNA. Present in this sample are fewer than 650,000 distinct CDR3 sequences, 16% of which were seen just once. The ten largest clones take up about 12% of the sample.

The sample was also reused in another study, on T cells in Graves' hyperthyroidism and ophthalmopathy.

The input for sequencing was peripheral blood mononuclear cells (PBMCs), taken at new diagnosis, from a patient treated with antithyroid drugs. These receptor sequences come from a young man with Graves disease. Donor details come from another sample of the same person, matched by shared clones.

This clonotype has a count of ten or more. This rearrangement joins TRBV28 to TRBJ2-5; TRBD2 agrees at 12 bases. CDR1 is MDHEN, CDR2 SYDVKM, per germline. CDR3 length: 19 amino acids. V gave up 3 bases and J gave up 5 bases; unmatched junction bases: 16. DNA of the CDR3: TGTGCCAGCAGTTTGATTCAGTGGCTAGCGGGAGGGGGGGTGGAGACCCAGTACTTC. Translation gives CASSLIQWLAGGGVETQYF.

About this clonotype: It may be a read error: a sequence one base away is much more abundant. J is TRBJ2-1 and V is TRBV6-1; 9 bases match TRBD2. V shed 6 bases and J 12 bases; nucleotides not matched to a gene: 15. The V gene's germline CDR1 is MNHNS and CDR2 SASEGT. CDR3 length: 15 amino acids. CDR3 protein: CASSPLGVAGVGQFF. The CDR3 DNA reads TGTGCCAGCAGCCCCCTGGGAGTAGCGGGAGTTGGGCAGTTCTTC.

The sample holds one count of this clonotype. Given a much more abundant clone one base away, this may be a read error. The chain couples TRBV7-2 to TRBJ1-1; D may be TRBD1 (6 bases). Germline loops: CDR1 SGHTA, CDR2 FQGNSA. This CDR3 is 14 amino acids long. V was cut by 4 bases and J by 3 bases, with 12 bases left in between. The CDR3 region is CASSSGGADTEAFF. The CDR3, as DNA: TGTGCCAGCAGCTCTGGGGGGGCGGACACTGAAGCTTTCTTT. The full variable domain, with the rest looked up from reference TRBV7-2 and TRBJ1-1, is GAGVSQSPSNKVTEKGKDVELRCDPISGHTALYWYRQSLGQGLEFLIYFQGNSAPDKSGLPSDRFSAERTGGSVSTLTIQRTQQEDSAVYLCASSSGGADTEAFFGQGTRLTVV.

This clonotype was detected many times. V is TRBV30 and J is TRBJ1-4; 10 bases agree with TRBD1. The CDR3 spans 14 residues. The V segment lost 2 bases and the J segment 5 bases; nucleotides outside the gene matches: 2. Germline V CDR1 and CDR2: GTSNPN, SVGIG (reference sequence). The DNA for the CDR3 is TGTGCCTGGAGTACGGGACAGGGGAATGAAAAACTGTTTTTT. Protein sequence: CAWSTGQGNEKLFF.

This chain links TRBV9 with TRBJ2-2, with 10 bases aligning to TRBD1. V lost 4 bases and J lost 7; bases outside the gene matches: 10. From germline, CDR1 is SGDLS and CDR2 YYNGEE. CDR3 length: 16 residues. The CDR3 here is CASSPDRGQIHGELFF. DNA of the CDR3: TGTGCCAGCAGCCCCGACAGGGGGCAAATCCACGGGGAGCTGTTTTTT.

Ten or more counts support this clonotype. This sequence joins TRBV27 and TRBJ2-1; TRBD1 matches 8 bases. This CDR3 has 15 residues. Germline V gene sequence: CDR1 MNHEY, CDR2 SMNVEV (reference sequence). V lost 6 bases to trimming and J lost 7 bases; unmatched junction nucleotides: 11. DNA of the CDR3: TGTGCCAGCAGGCTAGGACAGGGAAGGTGGAATGAGCAGTTCTTC. It encodes CASRLGQGRWNEQFF.

This clonotype was recorded many times. This chain joins TRBV6-1 and TRBJ2-7; D remains unclear. Trimming took off 7 bases at V and 2 bases at J, with 15 bases between the two ends. This CDR3 has 14 amino acids. CDR1 and CDR2 from the germline V gene are MNHNS and SASEGT. The CDR3, as DNA: TGTGCCAGCATCGAAGGTTGGGCCGCCTACGAGCAGTACTTC. This sequence encodes CASIEGWAAYEQYF.

This clonotype was observed many times. The chain carries TRBV9 and TRBJ1-1; perhaps TRBD1 as D (6 bases). V was shortened by 3 bases and J by 7 bases, with 13 bases between the two germline ends. The CDR3 extends over 13 amino acids. CDR1 SGDLS and CDR2 YYNGEE come from the germline V gene. DNA for the CDR3: TGTGCCAGCAGCGGAGGACAGCAAAATGAAGCTTTCTTT. Amino acids: CASSGGQQNEAFF.

The V gene is TRBV3-1, the J gene TRBJ2-7, with a possible D match to TRBD2 (6 bases). The CDR3 covers 17 residues. V was cut by 6 bases and J by 2 bases, with 23 bases left in between. Germline CDR1 reads LGHDT; CDR2 reads YNNKEL (reference sequence). CDR3 bases: TGTGCCAGCAGTGTTTCCCATAGCGGACAAAGACCCTACGAGCAGTACTTC. This codes for CASSVSHSGQRPYEQYF.

This clonotype occurred a few times. The rearrangement joins TRBV9 to TRBJ1-6; a possible D gene is TRBD1 (6 bases). V gave up 0 bases and J gave up 6 bases, with 13 bases separating them. Per the germline V gene, CDR1 is SGDLS and CDR2 is YYNGEE. The CDR3 contains 16 residues. CDR3 sequence: CASSVDVTGANSPLHF. CDR3 DNA: TGTGCCAGCAGCGTAGACGTGACAGGCGCTAATTCACCCCTCCACTTT. Full variable domain (missing parts from reference TRBV9 and TRBJ1-6): DSGVTQTPKHLITATGQRVTLRCSPRSGDLSVYWYQQSLDQGLQFLIQYYNGEERAKGNILERFSAQQFPDLHSELNLSSLELGDSALYFCASSVDVTGANSPLHFGNGTRLTVT.

This clonotype has at least ten counts. The chain has TRBV5-1 and TRBJ1-1; TRBD1 agrees at 7 bases. Per the germline V gene, CDR1 is SGHRS and CDR2 is YFSETQ. The ends lost 4 bases at V and 1 base at J; junction bases unmatched: 4. This CDR3 region has 14 residues. The DNA of the CDR3 is TGCGCCAGCAGCGCGGGACAGCCGAACACTGAAGCTTTCTTT. Protein product: CASSAGQPNTEAFF. Using reference TRBV5-1 and TRBJ1-1 for the parts outside the CDR3, the full variable domain is KAGVTQTPRYLIKTRGQQVTLSCSPISGHRSVSWYQQTPGQGLQFLFEYFSETQRNKGNFPGRFSGRQFSNSRSEMNVSTLELGDSALYLCASSAGQPNTEAFFGQGTRLTVV.

V gene TRBV20-1 combines with J gene TRBJ1-1; 9 nucleotides match TRBD1. V dropped 6 bases and J dropped 6; count of bases not matched to a gene: 11. Germline V gene sequence: CDR1 DFQATT, CDR2 SNEGSKA (reference sequence). The CDR3 totals 14 residues. DNA of the CDR3: TGCAGTGCGTGTCGGGACAGGGCGGGTGCTGAAGCTTTCTTT. It codes for CSACRDRAGAEAFF.

As to this clonotype: Since a much larger clone is just one base distant, this may be a read error. The chain carries TRBV12-3 or TRBV12-4 and TRBJ2-2; 7 bases align to TRBD2. The CDR3 contains 15 residues. In DNA, the CDR3 is TGTGCCAGCACCAGATGGGAGGGTCCCACCAGGGAGCTGTTTTTT. Protein sequence: CASTRWEGPTRELFF.

This clonotype was seen repeatedly, ten times or more. The chain combines TRBV27 with TRBJ2-3; D might be TRBD2 (5 bases). Trimming left V 5 bases short and J 4 bases short, with 19 bases between. CDR3 size: 16 residues. Germline V lookup: CDR1 MNHEY, CDR2 SMNVEV (reference sequence). In DNA form, the CDR3 reads TGTGCCAGCAGTCTCCTGAGACTAAAGACCTCAGATACGCAGTATTTT. This gives the protein CASSLLRLKTSDTQYF.

This clonotype showed up many times. The gene calls are TRBV28 and TRBJ2-7; D not resolved. This CDR3 is built from 16 residues. Looked up from germline, CDR1 is MDHEN and CDR2 is SYDVKM. The V end was cut by 2 bases, the J end by 0 bases, with 14 bases between. The CDR3 here is CASSLPLGKRSYEQYF. CDR3 DNA: TGTGCCAGCAGTTTACCCCTAGGGAAGCGCTCCTACGAGCAGTACTTC.

Comments on this clonotype: This is likely an artifact of a read error, given a far larger clone one base away. V gene TRBV2 combines with J gene TRBJ2-7; 7 bases map to TRBD2. Germline V CDR1 and CDR2: SNHLY, FYNNEI. The length of the CDR3 is 15 residues. CDR3 sequence (DNA): TGTGCCAGCAGTTTAGCGGGCACGCATGCCTACGAGCGGTACTTC. Its translation: CASSLAGTHAYERYF.

The chain is built from TRBV5-1 and TRBJ1-1; 7 positions match TRBD1. With V trimmed by 4 bases and J by 6 bases, 3 bases remained unmatched. This CDR3 spans 12 amino acids. Germline V CDR1 and CDR2: SGHRS, YFSETQ. The CDR3 protein is CASSMTGPEAFF. The CDR3 DNA follows: TGCGCCAGCAGCATGACAGGGCCTGAAGCTTTCTTT.